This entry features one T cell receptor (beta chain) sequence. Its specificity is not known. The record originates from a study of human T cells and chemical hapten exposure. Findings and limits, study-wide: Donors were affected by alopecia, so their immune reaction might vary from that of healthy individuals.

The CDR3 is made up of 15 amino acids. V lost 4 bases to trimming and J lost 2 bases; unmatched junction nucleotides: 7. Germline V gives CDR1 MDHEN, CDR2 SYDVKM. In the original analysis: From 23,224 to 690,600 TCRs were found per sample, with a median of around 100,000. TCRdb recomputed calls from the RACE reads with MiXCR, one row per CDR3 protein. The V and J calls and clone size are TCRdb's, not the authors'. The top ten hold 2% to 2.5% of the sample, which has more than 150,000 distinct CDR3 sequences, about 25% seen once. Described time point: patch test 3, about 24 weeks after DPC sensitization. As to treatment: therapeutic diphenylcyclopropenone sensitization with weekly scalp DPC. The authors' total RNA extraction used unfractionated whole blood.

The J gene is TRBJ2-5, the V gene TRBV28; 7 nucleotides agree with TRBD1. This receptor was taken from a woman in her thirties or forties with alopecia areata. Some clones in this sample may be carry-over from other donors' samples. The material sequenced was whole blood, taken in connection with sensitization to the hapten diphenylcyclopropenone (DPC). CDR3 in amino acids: CASSSSGTAQETQYF. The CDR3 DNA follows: TGTGCCAGCAGTTCTTCCGGGACAGCACAAGAGACCCAGTACTTC.